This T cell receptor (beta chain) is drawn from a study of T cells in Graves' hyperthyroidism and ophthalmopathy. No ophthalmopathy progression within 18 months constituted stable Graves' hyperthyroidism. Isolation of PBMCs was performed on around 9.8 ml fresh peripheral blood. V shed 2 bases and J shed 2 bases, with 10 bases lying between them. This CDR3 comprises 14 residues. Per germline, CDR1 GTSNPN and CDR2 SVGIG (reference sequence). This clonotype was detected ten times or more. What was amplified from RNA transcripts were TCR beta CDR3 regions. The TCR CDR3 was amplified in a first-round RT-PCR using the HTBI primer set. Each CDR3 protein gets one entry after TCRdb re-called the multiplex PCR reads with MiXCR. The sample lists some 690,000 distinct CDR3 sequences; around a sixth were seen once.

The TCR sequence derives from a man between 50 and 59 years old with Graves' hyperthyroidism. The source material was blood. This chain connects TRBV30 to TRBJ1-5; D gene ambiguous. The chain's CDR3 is CAWSITLGNQPQHF. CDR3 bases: TGTGCCTGGAGTATAACTTTGGGCAATCAGCCCCAGCATTTT. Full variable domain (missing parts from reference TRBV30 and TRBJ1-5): SQTIHQWPATLVQPVGSPLSLECTVEGTSNPNLYWYRQAAGRGLQLLFYSVGIGQISSEVPQNLSASRPQDRQFILSSKKLLLSDSGFYLCAWSITLGNQPQHFGDGTRLSIL.